The 21 T cell receptor beta chains below were found in one sample sequenced in a study of blood T cell repertoires in COVID-19. TCRdb keeps only in-frame clones here, not all; method: immunoSEQ multiplex PCR. The sample has a few hundred thousand clones; about 85% are singletons. The sequencing input was peripheral blood. The receptors originated from a woman aged 18-29 years with acute or convalescent COVID-19.

This sequence joins TRBV29-1 and TRBJ1-5, with D unclear. Germline V lookup: CDR1 SQVTM, CDR2 ANQGSEA. Trimming left V 4 bases short and J 3 bases short, with 10 bases between. The CDR3 is made up of 13 amino acids. The CDR3 DNA is TGCAGCGTTGGGTCACAGATCAATCAGCCCCAGCATTTT. Protein: CSVGSQINQPQHF.

The genes are TRBV9 and TRBJ2-7; D possibly corresponds to TRBD2 (5 bases). V shed 3 bases and J shed 2 bases, with 21 bases lying between them. This CDR3 contains 17 residues. The germline CDR1 and CDR2 sequences are SGDLS and YYNGEE. In DNA form, the CDR3 reads TGTGCCAGCAGCGATCAGCTAGACTCGGGGAAAACCTACGAGCAGTACTTC. Its protein is CASSDQLDSGKTYEQYF.

This rearrangement joins TRBV6-5 to TRBJ2-1; D is unclear. The germline CDR1 and CDR2 sequences are MNHEY and SVGAGI. This CDR3 contains 13 residues. V was pared by 6 bases and J by 4 bases, with 10 bases between. The CDR3 protein is CASRPGLYNEQFF. The CDR3 DNA is TGTGCCAGCAGGCCAGGCCTTTACAATGAGCAGTTCTTC.

The chain is built from TRBV30 and TRBJ1-5; 9 bases match TRBD1. V trimming: 6 bases; J trimming: 5 bases; junction bases outside the gene matches: 8. Germline V lookup: CDR1 GTSNPN, CDR2 SVGIG (reference sequence). This CDR3 contains 14 residues. CDR3 bases: TGTGCCTGTTCCCGGGACAGGGCAGATCAGCCCCAGCATTTT. Amino acid sequence: CACSRDRADQPQHF.

This clone came up a few times. The genes are TRBV9 and TRBJ1-1; D perhaps matches TRBD1 (5 bases). There are 13 residues in the CDR3. Germline CDR1 is SGDLS and CDR2 is YYNGEE. V shed 5 bases and J shed 2 bases, with 10 bases lying between them. CDR3 protein: CASSQGPNTEAFF. CDR3 in DNA: TGTGCCAGCAGTCAGGGTCCTAACACTGAAGCTTTCTTT.

The V call is TRBV4-1, the J call TRBJ2-7, with D possibly matching TRBD2 (5 bases). Germline CDR1 is MGHRA and CDR2 is YSYEKL. V was cut by 6 bases and J by 5 bases, with 8 bases left in between. The CDR3 is 11 amino acids. The DNA for the CDR3 is TGCGCCAGCAGGGAGGAGAACGAGCAGTACTTC. It translates to CASREENEQYF.

The gene calls are TRBV7-8 and TRBJ2-2; 9 bases line up with TRBD2. The CDR3 has 18 residues. V was clipped by 0 bases and J by 6 bases; unmatched bases: 11. CDR1 is SGHVS and CDR2 is FQNEAQ in the germline V gene. The CDR3 spells CASSLASGRALQAGELFF. The CDR3 nucleotides read TGTGCCAGCAGCTTAGCTAGCGGGAGAGCATTGCAAGCCGGGGAGCTGTTTTTT.

This clone was detected once. The rearrangement uses TRBV6-6 and TRBJ1-3, with a tentative D call TRBD1 (6 bases). The CDR3 loop spans 14 amino acids. CDR1 and CDR2 from the germline V gene are MNHNY and SVGAGI (reference sequence). V shed 2 bases and J shed 7 bases, with 12 bases lying between them. CDR3 in amino acids: CASSYRGGQNTIYF. CDR3 in DNA: TGTGCCAGCAGTTACCGAGGGGGTCAGAACACCATATATTTT.

The chain uses TRBV6-5 and TRBJ1-2, with D uncertain. Trimming cost V 5 bases and J 8 bases, with 18 bases left between them. The CDR3 has 14 residues. CDR1 and CDR2 (germline): MNHEY, SVGAGI. CDR3 DNA: TGTGCCAGCAGTCTGGGTTTGGCCGGGGAAGGCTACACCTTC. Protein sequence: CASSLGLAGEGYTF.

There are a few counts of this clone. This chain uses TRBV6-5 with TRBJ2-5; D may be TRBD1 (6 bases). Trimming shortened V by 8 bases and J by 1 base, and 11 bases separated the two germline ends. The CDR3 is 13 residues long. Germline V gene data show CDR1 as MNHEY and CDR2 as SVGAGI. The DNA of the CDR3 is TGTGCCAGCGGAGGACAGCCCCAAGAGACCCAGTACTTC. As protein: CASGGQPQETQYF.

This clone showed up just once. One base separates it from a far larger clone, so it is likely a read error. The genes are TRBV7-9 and TRBJ2-3; no clear D. V lost 3 bases, J lost 3 bases, and 4 bases lay in between. CDR1 SEHNR and CDR2 FQNEAQ come from the germline V gene (reference sequence). This CDR3 has 12 amino acids. The CDR3 bases are TGTGCCAGCAGCTTCCAGACAGATACGCAGTATTTT. This codes for CASSFQTDTQYF.

The V call is TRBV6-1, the J call TRBJ1-2; D ambiguous. This CDR3 has 13 residues. Germline CDR1 MNHNS, CDR2 SASEGT. V shed 3 bases and J shed 3 bases, with 8 bases lying between them. Here the CDR3 reads CASSDPGYYGYTF. CDR3 bases: TGTGCCAGCAGTGATCCAGGCTACTATGGCTACACCTTC.

The table lists this clone with a few counts. The chain carries TRBV5-4 and TRBJ1-2; possible D gene TRBD1, 5 bases. Deletions cut 1 base from V and 6 bases from J, with 7 bases between. The CDR3 has 12 amino acids. Germline V gene sequence: CDR1 SGHNT, CDR2 YYREEE (reference sequence). This CDR3 is CASSLKDNGYTF. As DNA, the CDR3 is TGTGCCAGCAGCTTGAAGGACAATGGCTACACCTTC.

This chain uses TRBV2 with TRBJ1-1; D gene uncertain. V lost 8 bases and J 5 bases, leaving 15 bases between the germline ends. Germline V gives CDR1 SNHLY, CDR2 FYNNEI. The CDR3 consists of 13 residues. CDR3 DNA: TGTGCCAGCCGACAATGGATTTTAACTGAAGCTTTCTTT. Encoded protein: CASRQWILTEAFF.

The chain recombines TRBV18 with TRBJ1-5; the match to TRBD1 covers 8 bases. Germline CDR1 is KGHSH and CDR2 is LQKENI. V dropped 3 bases and J dropped 7; count of bases not matched to a gene: 5. The CDR3 extends over 14 amino acids. DNA for the CDR3: TGTGCCAGCTCACCTGGACAGGGTATCCAGCCCCAGCATTTT. Amino acid sequence: CASSPGQGIQPQHF.

The chain employs TRBV7-7 and TRBJ2-7; TRBD1 matches 9 bases. This CDR3 has 14 residues. V shed 5 bases and J 6 bases; nucleotides not matched to a gene: 8. Germline loops: CDR1 SSHAT, CDR2 FNYEAQ (reference sequence). CDR3 loop: CASSKQGANGEQYF. CDR3 bases: TGTGCCAGCAGCAAACAGGGGGCGAACGGCGAGCAGTACTTC.

J is TRBJ1-6 and V is TRBV30, with D maybe TRBD1 (6 bases). The CDR3 totals 12 residues. V was cut by 3 bases and J by 6 bases, with 6 bases left in between. Per germline, CDR1 GTSNPN and CDR2 SVGIG (reference sequence). CDR3: CAWRDSNSPLHF. In DNA, the CDR3 is TGTGCCTGGAGGGACAGTAATTCACCCCTCCACTTT. The full variable domain, in which reference TRBV30 and TRBJ1-6 provide the parts outside the CDR3, is SQTIHQWPATLVQPVGSPLSLECTVEGTSNPNLYWYRQAAGRGLQLLFYSVGIGQISSEVPQNLSASRPQDRQFILSSKKLLLSDSGFYLCAWRDSNSPLHFGNGTRLTVT.

A remark on this clone: Because the CDR3's place on the DNA is in doubt, the DNA is left out and the CDR3 is given as listed by TCRdb. This chain links TRBV19 with TRBJ2-1; no check of the table's D call, TRBD2, against the DNA was made. Both ends counted, the CDR3 spans 14 residues. Germline V CDR1 and CDR2: LNHDA, SQIVND (reference sequence). The CDR3 protein is CASSIVASGSSEFF.

This clone was seen a few times. This chain uses TRBV5-4 with TRBJ1-2; 7 nucleotides match TRBD1. The CDR3 has 16 residues. J gave up 4 bases and V 10 bases, and 19 bases lay outside the gene matches. CDR1 is SGHNT and CDR2 is YYREEE in the germline V gene (reference sequence). CDR3 bases: TGTGCCCGCTTAGCGAGGGGGCGGTTTGGACTCTATGGCTACACCTTC. This sequence encodes CARLARGRFGLYGYTF.

This rearrangement joins TRBV18 to TRBJ1-2; no definite D call. This CDR3 region has 13 residues. CDR1 KGHSH and CDR2 LQKENI come from the germline V gene. Trimming stripped 0 bases from V and 4 bases from J, with 6 bases between. The CDR3, as DNA: TGTGCCAGCTCACCACCGAACAGCTATGGCTACACCTTC. Translating it yields CASSPPNSYGYTF.

V usage is TRBV7-9 and J usage is TRBJ1-6; D might be TRBD1 (5 bases). Trimming stripped 3 bases from V and 2 bases from J, with 11 bases between. Germline CDR1 and CDR2: SEHNR and FQNEAQ (reference sequence). This CDR3 contains 16 residues. CDR3 in DNA: TGTGCCAGCAGCTTGGCGGGGACGCCCTATAATTCACCCCTCCACTTT. Translation: CASSLAGTPYNSPLHF.